The text below deals with one T cell receptor (beta chain). The antigen is unknown. V was clipped by 4 bases and J by 8 bases, with 27 bases between them. CDR1 is SGHRS, CDR2 YFSETQ, per germline. The CDR3 is 18 amino acids. Primers included in the PCR were 60 Vbeta and 13 Jbeta primers. TCRdb's table, derived via immunoSEQ multiplex PCR, lists solely in-frame clones and lacks some. This table lists 90,000 to 130,000 clones. The source of the sample is a study of cytomegalovirus exposure and HLA in healthy donors. Broader study findings: A missense DCLRE1C variant was associated with V- and J-gene trimming of TCR beta chains in a later analysis, and an independent cohort replicated the association. When a later analysis compared HLA-associated TCR beta chains with equally common others, the HLA-associated chains turned out to be more clonally expanded and to have lower generation probabilities. Later on, analysis showed that most CMV-associated TCR beta chains appeared to be HLA-restricted.

The sequenced sample was PBMCs. The sequence was obtained from a man between 35 and 55 years old in good health and CMV-seropositive. This sequence joins TRBV5-1 and TRBJ1-4; D unclear. This CDR3 is CASSEGSLKNNRGEKLFF. CDR3 DNA: TGCGCCAGCAGCGAAGGATCTCTTAAGAACAACCGCGGGGAAAAACTGTTTTTT.